Following are 16 T cell receptor beta chains from one sample sequenced in a study of T cell responses to AZD1222 COVID-19 vaccine. Profiling relied on immunoSEQ multiplex PCR, and the TCRdb table lists in-frame clones only, not all of them. The repertoire consists of about 140,000 clones, with roughly 92% occurring once and the leading ten covering approximately 5.4%. The material was peripheral blood, obtained on day 0 of AZD1222 vaccination. The source is an adult in good health.

The V and J genes are TRBV20-1 and TRBJ1-6, with D perhaps TRBD1 (6 bases). The CDR3 is 15 amino acids. Germline loops: CDR1 DFQATT, CDR2 SNEGSKA (reference sequence). Trimming removed 3 bases from V and 9 bases from J, with 18 bases in between. The CDR3 loop is CSASSGGRGVSPLHF. The CDR3 bases are TGCAGTGCTAGTTCGGGGGGCAGGGGAGTTTCACCCCTCCACTTT.

The genes are TRBV21-1 and TRBJ1-4; the table's D call, TRBD1, has no DNA check behind it. TRBV21-1 is deemed a pseudogene. CDR3 length equals 19 residues. CDR3 sequence (DNA): TGTGCCAGCAGCGGACCGACATACGGGACAGGGGAGGGTTGGGAAAAACTGTTTTTT. It codes for CASSGPTYGTGEGWEKLFF.

The V and J genes are TRBV13 and TRBJ2-7, with TRBD1 matching over 8 bases. Germline assignment: CDR1 PRHDT and CDR2 FYEKMQ (reference sequence). J gave up 3 bases and V 5 bases, and 9 bases lay outside the gene matches. The CDR3 is 15 residues long. This chain's CDR3 is CASSLSGTGGYEQYF. For the CDR3, the DNA is TGTGCCAGCAGCCTCTCCGGGACAGGCGGCTACGAGCAGTACTTC.

Concerning this clone: An end of the junction does not agree with germline; a read error may underlie this. This rearrangement joins TRBV7-7 to TRBJ1-6; D not resolved. This CDR3 spans 16 amino acids. Germline CDR1 and CDR2: SSHAT and FNYEAQ (reference sequence). The CDR3 nucleotides read TGTGCTAGCAGCGTAGAGACGCGGGGCTATAATTCACCCCTCCACTTT. Amino acids: CASSVETRGYNSPLHF.

The genes are TRBV4-2 and TRBJ2-3; D possibly corresponds to TRBD2 (7 bases). V dropped 6 bases and J dropped 7 bases, with 23 bases sitting between them. The CDR3 consists of 16 residues. Germline values: CDR1 LGHNA, CDR2 YNFKEQ. The CDR3 coding sequence is TGTGCCAGCAGAAGAGTAGCGGGTGCGGGGGCGTATACGCAGTATTTT. Encoded protein: CASRRVAGAGAYTQYF.

The chain joins TRBV27 to TRBJ2-5, with TRBD2 matching over 8 bases. Germline V gives CDR1 MNHEY, CDR2 SMNVEV (reference sequence). Trimming removed 5 bases from V and 4 bases from J; junction bases left unmatched: 12. The CDR3 totals 16 residues. CDR3 loop: CASSDPLAGGRETQYF. The CDR3 DNA is TGTGCCAGCAGTGATCCCCTGGCGGGGGGACGAGAGACCCAGTACTTC.

The J gene is TRBJ2-7, the V gene TRBV7-8, with TRBD2 identical over 7 bases. CDR3 size: 16 residues. Germline V gene data show CDR1 as SGHVS and CDR2 as FQNEAQ. Trimming at V came to 1 base and at J to 3 bases, leaving 9 bases not matched to a gene. CDR3 residues: CASSLVGGSLGYEQYF. The DNA for the CDR3 is TGTGCCAGCAGCTTAGTTGGCGGGAGTCTAGGCTACGAGCAGTACTTC. Full variable domain (outside the CDR3, taken from reference TRBV7-8 and TRBJ2-7): GAGVSQSPRYKVAKRGQDVALRCDPISGHVSLFWYQQALGQGPEFLTYFQNEAQLDKSGLPSDRFFAERPEGSVSTLKIQRTQQEDSAVYLCASSLVGGSLGYEQYFGPGTRLTVT.

This chain links TRBV19 with TRBJ1-2, with D tentatively TRBD1 (5 bases). Germline V gene data show CDR1 as LNHDA and CDR2 as SQIVND (reference sequence). V was shortened by 6 bases and J by 2 bases, with 13 bases between the two germline ends. The CDR3 is 14 residues long. The CDR3 coding sequence is TGTGCCAGTAGGCACACCGGGGGGAACTATGGCTACACCTTC. Protein: CASRHTGGNYGYTF.

The rearrangement links TRBV19 to TRBJ2-1; 9 nucleotides agree with TRBD2. The CDR3 extends over 16 amino acids. The ends lost 4 bases at V and 4 bases at J; junction bases unmatched: 8. The germline V gene has CDR1 LNHDA and CDR2 SQIVND (reference sequence). The CDR3 region is CASSSGRARLYNEQFF. CDR3 bases: TGTGCCAGTAGTAGCGGGAGGGCCAGGTTGTACAATGAGCAGTTCTTC.

The table lists this clone with a count of one. The chain is built from TRBV5-1 and TRBJ2-7, with D uncertain. Germline CDR1 SGHRS, CDR2 YFSETQ. V shed 2 bases and J shed 0 bases, with 6 bases lying between them. The CDR3 consists of 13 residues. CDR3 region: CASSFPGSYEQYF. CDR3 sequence (DNA): TGCGCCAGCAGCTTTCCGGGCTCCTACGAGCAGTACTTC.

The chain couples TRBV7-2 to TRBJ2-1, with 12 bases fitting TRBD2. The CDR3 is made up of 14 amino acids. J gave up 10 bases and V 3 bases, and 4 bases lay outside the gene matches. CDR1 is SGHTA and CDR2 is FQGNSA in the germline V gene. The CDR3 bases are TGTGCCAGCAGCTTTGGCGGACTAGCGGGAGAGCAGTTCTTC. This sequence encodes CASSFGGLAGEQFF. The whole variable domain, filled in from reference TRBV7-2 and TRBJ2-1, reads GAGVSQSPSNKVTEKGKDVELRCDPISGHTALYWYRQSLGQGLEFLIYFQGNSAPDKSGLPSDRFSAERTGGSVSTLTIQRTQQEDSAVYLCASSFGGLAGEQFFGPGTRLTVL.

The chain is built from TRBV5-1 and TRBJ2-5; D gene unclear. Trimming cost V 2 bases and J 1 base, with 9 bases left between them. The CDR3 loop spans 14 amino acids. Germline CDR1 reads SGHRS; CDR2 reads YFSETQ. In nucleotides, the CDR3 is TGCGCCAGCAGCTTACAGATACCCCAAGAGACCCAGTACTTC. Translation gives CASSLQIPQETQYF. The entire variable domain, with the rest obtained from reference TRBV5-1 and TRBJ2-5, is as follows: KAGVTQTPRYLIKTRGQQVTLSCSPISGHRSVSWYQQTPGQGLQFLFEYFSETQRNKGNFPGRFSGRQFSNSRSEMNVSTLELGDSALYLCASSLQIPQETQYFGPGTRLLVL.

This clone was counted once. This chain joins TRBV7-8 and TRBJ1-4; TRBD1 might be the D (6 bases). V was trimmed by 1 base and J by 4 bases, leaving 13 bases between them. Germline V gene lookup returns CDR1 SGHVS and CDR2 FQNEAQ. The CDR3 sequence is 16 residues long. CDR3 in DNA: TGTGCCAGCAGCTTAGACCCCGGACAGCTTAATGAAAAACTGTTTTTT. Protein: CASSLDPGQLNEKLFF.

V usage is TRBV28 and J usage is TRBJ2-1; D is perhaps TRBD2 (6 bases). CDR1 and CDR2 (germline): MDHEN, SYDVKM. Trimming cost V 3 bases and J 15 bases, with 21 bases left between them. CDR3 length: 14 amino acids. The CDR3 bases are TGTGCCAGCAGTTTCGCTCTAGCGCGCGGATCGTGGTTCTTC. It codes for CASSFALARGSWFF.

V is TRBV27 and J is TRBJ2-7; 7 nucleotides line up with TRBD2. V was clipped by 3 bases and J by 6 bases; unmatched bases: 8. The CDR3 loop spans 14 amino acids. Germline CDR1 is MNHEY and CDR2 is SMNVEV (reference sequence). CDR3 sequence: CASSFSAGPGEQYF. The CDR3 coding sequence is TGTGCCAGCAGTTTTTCAGCGGGGCCTGGCGAGCAGTACTTC.

The rearrangement joins TRBV6-5 to TRBJ2-7; 10 nucleotides match TRBD1. V lost 5 bases, J lost 4 bases, and 5 bases stayed unmatched. Germline V gene lookup returns CDR1 MNHEY and CDR2 SVGAGI. CDR3 length: 14 amino acids. The CDR3 DNA reads TGTGCCAGCAGTCGGGGACAGGGGAGGTACGAGCAGTACTTC. The encoded protein is CASSRGQGRYEQYF.